The 27 T cell receptor beta chains presented below share a single source sample, sequenced in a study of beta chain features in type 1 diabetes. Sequencing targeted expressed TCRB transcripts, as all isolated RNA had been reverse transcribed. The data were produced by immunoSEQ multiplex PCR, yet TCRdb's version contains in-frame clones alone and is incomplete. This table has approximately 470,000 clones, around 30% appearing once. Input material: naive CD4+ T cells from blood. These receptors originate from a man younger than 35 in good health.

Points on this clone: The same CDR3 also results from other DNA sequences found in this sample. The chain employs TRBV5-1 and TRBJ2-3, with 7 bases matching TRBD1. The CDR3 sequence is 14 residues long. Germline CDR1 SGHRS, CDR2 YFSETQ. The V and J ends lost 4 bases and 1 base, in that order; junction bases with no gene match: 3. This CDR3 reads CASSPGQGTDTQYF. The CDR3 DNA reads TGCGCCAGCAGCCCAGGACAGGGCACAGATACGCAGTATTTT.

The chain has TRBV7-2 and TRBJ2-2; 7 bases are a match to TRBD2. The CDR3 sequence is 15 residues long. Germline values: CDR1 SGHTA, CDR2 FQGNSA. The ends lost 5 bases at V and 1 base at J; junction bases unmatched: 4. The CDR3 DNA is TGTGCCAGCAGCATTTCTAGCGGGAACACCGGGGAGCTGTTTTTT. Translated: CASSISSGNTGELFF.

V usage is TRBV5-4 and J usage is TRBJ2-3, with 15 bases that match TRBD2. V shed 2 bases and J 3 bases; nucleotides not matched to a gene: 1. Germline V CDR1 and CDR2: SGHNT, YYREEE (reference sequence). The CDR3 extends over 16 amino acids. This CDR3 is CASSFGTSGGTDTQYF. CDR3 bases: TGTGCCAGCAGCTTCGGGACTAGCGGGGGGACAGATACGCAGTATTTT. The whole variable domain, filled in from reference TRBV5-4 and TRBJ2-3, reads ETGVTQSPTHLIKTRGQQVTLRCSSQSGHNTVSWYQQALGQGPQFIFQYYREEENGRGNFPPRFSGLQFPNYSSELNVNALELDDSALYLCASSFGTSGGTDTQYFGPGTRLTVL.

The gene calls are TRBV18 and TRBJ2-1, with 10 bases that match TRBD1. The CDR3 sequence is 16 residues long. V lost 2 bases to trimming and J lost 4 bases; unmatched junction nucleotides: 5. CDR1 is KGHSH and CDR2 is LQKENI in the germline V gene. The CDR3 region is CASSPETGGAYNEQFF. The CDR3 region has the DNA TGTGCCAGCTCACCAGAGACAGGGGGCGCGTACAATGAGCAGTTCTTC.

The chain links TRBV12-5 to TRBJ2-3; weak D call: TRBD1 (6 bases). Per the germline V gene, CDR1 is LGHNT and CDR2 is FRNRAP. Trimming took 6 bases from V and 0 from J, leaving 13 bases between them. This CDR3 contains 15 residues. Here the CDR3 reads CASGPRDTSTDTQYF. CDR3 bases: TGTGCTAGTGGCCCGAGGGACACCAGCACAGATACGCAGTATTTT. Looking up the rest from reference TRBV12-5 and TRBJ2-3 gives the full variable domain: DARVTQTPRHKVTEMGQEVTMRCQPILGHNTVFWYRQTMMQGLELLAYFRNRAPLDDSGMPKDRFSAEMPDATLATLKIQPSEPRDSAVYFCASGPRDTSTDTQYFGPGTRLTVL.

This clone appeared a few times. The chain recombines TRBV30 with TRBJ2-7; D is ambiguous. Germline V gene lookup returns CDR1 GTSNPN and CDR2 SVGIG (reference sequence). The CDR3 extends over 13 amino acids. V was pared by 1 base and J by 2 bases, with 9 bases between. The CDR3 loop is CAWSEQTTYEQYF. The CDR3 DNA reads TGTGCCTGGAGTGAGCAGACAACCTACGAGCAGTACTTC.

The table lists this clone with a few counts. V usage is TRBV6-6 and J usage is TRBJ1-1; D is unresolved. CDR1 and CDR2 (germline): MNHNY, SVGAGI (reference sequence). CDR3 length: 12 amino acids. V was cut by 0 bases and J by 10 bases, with 9 bases left in between. CDR3 loop: CASSYSVAGAFF. The CDR3 DNA reads TGTGCCAGCAGTTACTCGGTAGCGGGAGCTTTCTTT.

The chain is built from TRBV29-1 and TRBJ1-1, with D hard to call. V dropped 7 bases and J dropped 0 bases, with 12 bases sitting between them. CDR3 length: 13 residues. Germline V CDR1 and CDR2: SQVTM, ANQGSEA. CDR3 residues: CSGSRALNTEAFF. The CDR3 DNA reads TGCAGCGGATCCCGGGCTCTGAACACTGAAGCTTTCTTT. The whole variable domain, filled in from reference TRBV29-1 and TRBJ1-1, reads SAVISQKPSRDICQRGTSLTIQCQVDSQVTMMFWYRQQPGQSLTLIATANQGSEATYESGFVIDKFPISRPNLTFSTLTVSNMSPEDSSIYLCSGSRALNTEAFFGQGTRLTVV.

This chain joins TRBV28 and TRBJ2-5; D might be TRBD1 or TRBD2, each matching 5 bases. The germline V gene encodes CDR1 MDHEN and CDR2 SYDVKM. The CDR3 is 14 residues long. V was shortened by 4 bases and J by 1 base, with 10 bases between the two germline ends. The CDR3 DNA sequence: TGTGCCAGCAGTTCACCCGGGGCCCAAGAGACCCAGTACTTC. Protein: CASSSPGAQETQYF. The variable domain in full, completed from reference TRBV28 and TRBJ2-5, reads DVKVTQSSRYLVKRTGEKVFLECVQDMDHENMFWYRQDPGLGLRLIYFSYDVKMKEKGDIPEGYSVSREKKERFSLILESASTNQTSMYLCASSSPGAQETQYFGPGTRLLVL.

The chain employs TRBV30 and TRBJ1-5, with D uncertain. This CDR3 is built from 12 residues. The germline V and J ends were trimmed by 0 bases and 7 bases, with 7 bases remaining between them. Germline V gives CDR1 GTSNPN, CDR2 SVGIG (reference sequence). Here the CDR3 reads CAWSVSGQPQHF. The CDR3 DNA follows: TGTGCCTGGAGTGTTTCGGGACAGCCCCAGCATTTT.

The V call is TRBV7-2, the J call TRBJ2-1, with a weak D call TRBD2 (5 bases). The CDR3 has 16 residues. Trimming took off 5 bases at V and 9 bases at J, with 23 bases between the two ends. CDR1 SGHTA and CDR2 FQGNSA come from the germline V gene. CDR3 region: CASSRRSGIRLGEQFF. The CDR3 nucleotides read TGTGCCAGCAGCCGCAGGTCGGGGATCCGTTTAGGTGAGCAGTTCTTC.

This clone was picked up a small number of times. The chain joins TRBV5-6 to TRBJ2-7; D is ambiguous. CDR1 and CDR2 from the germline V gene are SGHDT and YYEEEE. The CDR3 runs to 13 residues. V was trimmed by 2 bases and J by 2 bases, leaving 8 bases between them. The CDR3 region has the DNA TGTGCCAGCAGCTTAGCACAGACCTACGAGCAGTACTTC. It translates to CASSLAQTYEQYF.

This clone was seen more than once but under ten times. The chain combines TRBV29-1 with TRBJ2-7; 13 bases are a match to TRBD2. V was clipped by 4 bases and J by 2 bases; unmatched bases: 2. CDR3 length: 14 residues. The germline CDR1 and CDR2 sequences are SQVTM and ANQGSEA. CDR3 sequence: CSVAGTSGTYEQYF. The CDR3, as DNA: TGCAGCGTTGCAGGGACTAGCGGGACCTACGAGCAGTACTTC.

The chain combines TRBV11-2 with TRBJ1-5; no firm D call. Trimming removed 2 bases from V and 9 bases from J, with 17 bases in between. The germline gives CDR1 SGHAT, CDR2 FQNNGV. The CDR3 is 15 amino acids. The CDR3 DNA is TGTGCCAGCAGCTTATCCATGGCCCGGGGAGGGCCCCAGCATTTT. Protein product: CASSLSMARGGPQHF.

V is TRBV4-2 and J is TRBJ2-7, with D perhaps matching TRBD2 (6 bases). V dropped 0 bases and J dropped 3 bases, with 12 bases sitting between them. CDR3 length: 15 amino acids. The germline CDR1 and CDR2 sequences are LGHNA and YNFKEQ. DNA of the CDR3: TGTGCCAGCAGCCAAGATGGGCGGGACCGCTACGAGCAGTACTTC. As protein: CASSQDGRDRYEQYF.

In its sample, this clone was seen once. V is TRBV27 and J is TRBJ1-2; 8 nucleotides agree with TRBD1. CDR1 is MNHEY, CDR2 SMNVEV, per germline (reference sequence). This CDR3 is built from 15 residues. The J segment lost 8 bases and the V segment lost 3 bases, leaving 11 bases of the junction unmatched. The CDR3 protein is CASSFTTDREMGYTF. The CDR3 DNA sequence: TGTGCCAGCAGTTTCACTACGGACAGGGAGATGGGCTACACCTTC.

CDR3 DNA sequence: TGTGCCAGCACTAGCGGGTTAGACAATGAGCAGTTCTTC. Its protein product is CASTSGLDNEQFF. V gene TRBV2 combines with J gene TRBJ2-1, with 8 bases identical to TRBD2. The CDR3 totals 13 residues. The germline gives CDR1 SNHLY, CDR2 FYNNEI. The junction had 4 bases not matched to a gene; V was cut back by 7 bases and J by 5 bases.

In its sample, this clone was seen a few times. The rearrangement joins TRBV29-1 to TRBJ1-1, with D unresolved. The CDR3 extends over 13 amino acids. Germline V gene lookup returns CDR1 SQVTM and CDR2 ANQGSEA. Trimming took off 2 bases at V and 1 base at J, with 8 bases between the two ends. DNA for the CDR3: TGCAGCGTTGAAAAGGGAAGGAACACTGAAGCTTTCTTT. This encodes CSVEKGRNTEAFF.

This clone was detected a few times. V and J are TRBV30 and TRBJ2-2; the D call may be TRBD1 or TRBD2 (5 bases each). Germline V gene lookup returns CDR1 GTSNPN and CDR2 SVGIG (reference sequence). The CDR3 totals 14 residues. The V and J ends lost 5 bases and 4 bases respectively, with 14 bases between them. As DNA, the CDR3 is TGTGCCTGGTTGATAGGGACCGGCACCGGGGAGCTGTTTTTT. This codes for CAWLIGTGTGELFF.

This clone has a handful of counts. DNA of the CDR3: TGTGCCTGGATACACAGCGGATATGGCTACACCTTC. Translating it yields CAWIHSGYGYTF. The J gene is TRBJ1-2, the V gene TRBV30; D gene ambiguous. The CDR3 is 12 amino acids. The V end lost 4 bases, the J end lost 5 bases, and 11 bases lay between the germline ends. Germline values: CDR1 GTSNPN, CDR2 SVGIG (reference sequence).

This clone was picked up a small number of times. This chain uses TRBV30 with TRBJ2-1; D remains unclear. The V end lost 7 bases, the J end lost 5 bases, and 9 bases lay between the germline ends. The CDR3 is made up of 11 amino acids. Per the germline V gene, CDR1 is GTSNPN and CDR2 is SVGIG (reference sequence). The CDR3 protein is CALDLHNEQFF. For the CDR3, the DNA is TGTGCCTTGGACCTACACAATGAGCAGTTCTTC. The variable domain in full, completed from reference TRBV30 and TRBJ2-1, reads SQTIHQWPATLVQPVGSPLSLECTVEGTSNPNLYWYRQAAGRGLQLLFYSVGIGQISSEVPQNLSASRPQDRQFILSSKKLLLSDSGFYLCALDLHNEQFFGPGTRLTVL.

This chain connects TRBV5-4 to TRBJ2-1, with a weak D call TRBD2 (5 bases). Germline loops: CDR1 SGHNT, CDR2 YYREEE (reference sequence). The V and J ends lost 2 bases and 5 bases respectively, with 14 bases between them. The CDR3 sequence is 15 residues long. The CDR3 loop is CASSFRGSFHNEQFF. CDR3 sequence (DNA): TGTGCCAGCAGCTTTCGAGGGTCTTTCCACAATGAGCAGTTCTTC.

J is TRBJ2-3 and V is TRBV5-1; D call uncertain. V dropped 4 bases and J dropped 2 bases, with 11 bases sitting between them. Germline V gene data show CDR1 as SGHRS and CDR2 as YFSETQ. This CDR3 comprises 14 residues. Here the CDR3 DNA reads TGCGCCAGCAGCGACCTAGACTCCACAGATACGCAGTATTTT. This codes for CASSDLDSTDTQYF.

The chain recombines TRBV4-1 with TRBJ2-4, with 10 bases aligning to TRBD1. Losses at the gene ends were 2 bases for V and 3 bases for J; bases not matched to a gene: 7. Germline V gene sequence: CDR1 MGHRA, CDR2 YSYEKL. The CDR3 extends over 17 amino acids. The CDR3 loop reads CASSQLPGQGFKNIQYF. CDR3 sequence (DNA): TGCGCCAGCAGCCAACTCCCGGGACAGGGGTTCAAAAACATTCAGTACTTC.

This clone has more than one count but fewer than ten. The chain joins TRBV2 to TRBJ2-1, with TRBD2 matching 10 bases. The length of the CDR3 is 15 residues. The germline V gene encodes CDR1 SNHLY and CDR2 FYNNEI. V lost 4 bases and J lost 3; bases outside the gene matches: 3. The CDR3 DNA follows: TGTGCCAGCAGTGGAGCGGGAGGGCTCTACAATGAGCAGTTCTTC. Translating gives CASSGAGGLYNEQFF. Complete variable domain (other parts from reference TRBV2 and TRBJ2-1): EPEVTQTPSHQVTQMGQEVILRCVPISNHLYFYWYRQILGQKVEFLVSFYNNEISEKSEIFDDQFSVERPDGSNFTLKIRSTKLEDSAMYFCASSGAGGLYNEQFFGPGTRLTVL.

This clone was counted only a few times. The CDR3 nucleotides read TGCGCCAGCAGCCTGCCGCGCACAGATACGCAGTATTTT. Amino acid sequence: CASSLPRTDTQYF. The V call is TRBV5-1, the J call TRBJ2-3; D gene uncertain. The CDR3 is 13 residues long. CDR1 is SGHRS and CDR2 is YFSETQ in the germline V gene. Trimming removed 4 bases from V and 1 base from J, with 7 bases in between.

V usage is TRBV5-1 and J usage is TRBJ1-1, with unresolved D. V was cut by 4 bases and J by 6 bases, with 13 bases left in between. The germline V gene has CDR1 SGHRS and CDR2 YFSETQ. This CDR3 is 13 amino acids long. The CDR3 DNA is TGCGCCAGCAGCGCAACAGATCGCCCTGAAGCTTTCTTT. As protein: CASSATDRPEAFF.